One T cell receptor (beta chain) is described in this entry. Its specificity is unknown. RNA transcripts were the template for amplifying TCR beta CDR3 regions. HTBI primers were used for first-round RT-PCR of the TCR CDR3. MiXCR, run by TCRdb on the multiplex PCR reads, gives a single entry per CDR3 protein. The sample consists of about 570,000 distinct CDR3 sequences, around 46% of them appearing once. The trim removed 4 bases at V and 0 bases at J, leaving 2 bases unmatched. The CDR3 is 16 amino acids. The V gene's germline CDR1 is ENHRY and CDR2 SYGVKD. This sample is part of a study of T cells in Graves' hyperthyroidism and ophthalmopathy. Overall study findings and caveats: The model foresaw ophthalmopathy a median around 6.4 months prior to onset. Ophthalmopathy cases were set apart from stable hyperthyroidism by a 13 V-J model. Most thyroid clonotypes expanded above 0.001 appeared in blood too.

The J gene is TRBJ1-3, the V gene TRBV10-3; 11 bases match TRBD1. The sample consisted of peripheral blood or thyroid tissue (not recorded which). The receptor was derived from an adult woman with Graves' disease, either hyperthyroidism or ophthalmopathy (not recorded which). This chain's CDR3 is CAISAGTGGSGNTIYF. CDR3 bases: TGTGCCATCAGTGCCGGGACAGGGGGCTCTGGAAACACCATATATTTT.